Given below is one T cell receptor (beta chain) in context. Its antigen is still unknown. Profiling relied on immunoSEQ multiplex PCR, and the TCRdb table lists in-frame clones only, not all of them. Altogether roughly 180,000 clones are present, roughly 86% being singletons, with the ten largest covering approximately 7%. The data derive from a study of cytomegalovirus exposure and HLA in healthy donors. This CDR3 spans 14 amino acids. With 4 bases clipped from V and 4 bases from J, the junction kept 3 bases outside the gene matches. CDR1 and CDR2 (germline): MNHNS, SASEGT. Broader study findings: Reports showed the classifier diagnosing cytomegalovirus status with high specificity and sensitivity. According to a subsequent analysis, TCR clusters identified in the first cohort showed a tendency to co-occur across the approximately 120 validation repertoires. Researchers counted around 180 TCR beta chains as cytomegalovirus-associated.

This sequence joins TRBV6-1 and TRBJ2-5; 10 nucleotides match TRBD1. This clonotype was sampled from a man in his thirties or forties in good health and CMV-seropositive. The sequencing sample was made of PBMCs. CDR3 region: CASSGTGGGETQYF. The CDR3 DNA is TGTGCCAGCAGTGGGACAGGGGGGGGAGAGACCCAGTACTTC.